The T cell receptor (beta chain) under discussion was sequenced for a study of siplizumab effects on memory and regulatory T cells. J gave up 7 bases and V 5 bases, and 3 bases lay outside the gene matches. The germline V gene encodes CDR1 MNHNY and CDR2 SVGAGI (reference sequence). The CDR3 length is 14 residues. Study-wide points: Naive or memory phenotype was unassignable for roughly 80-96% of proliferating CD4+ or CD8+ clones. The diversity of naive T cells seemed greater than that of memory cells, and their alloresponse contribution seemed major. A minor share of alloreactive clones matched unstimulated subsets.

On this clone itself: Its antigen is as yet unknown.

Per sample, 80,000 to 100,000 TCR templates underwent assay. Only in-frame clones appear in the TCRdb table, and some are missing; sequencing was by immunoSEQ multiplex PCR. Of around 100,000 clones detected, roughly 90% appear once; the ten largest clones hold 0.85% to 1.3%. The receptor's source is a human donor in good health. The sequenced sample was CD4+ T cells sorted from blood. This chain links TRBV6-6 with TRBJ2-1, with 12 bases fitting TRBD2. The CDR3 sequence: CASSPGTSGNEQFF. DNA for the CDR3: TGTGCCAGCAGTCCCGGGACTAGCGGGAATGAGCAGTTCTTC.